These T cell receptor beta chains were read from a single sample in a study of OX40 agonist ivuxolimab in advanced cancers. Repertoires were generated with immunoSEQ multiplex PCR, while TCRdb's copy carries only in-frame clones and drops some. The table lists around 92,000 clones, approximately 95% of them singletons. Sequenced material: CD4+ or CD8+ T cells sorted from blood, taken in a trial of the OX40 agonist ivuxolimab. The origin of the receptors is an adult with an advanced solid tumor such as melanoma, head and neck, liver or kidney cancer. Each CDR3 is given with its conserved first and last residue. Each record gives: J gene, clone size, V gene, D gene, CDR3 protein, CDR3 DNA. The D gene is left open where the match is weak. Clone size is given for some rows only: seen once, a few or many times, or a class if the clone is expanded.

TRBJ1-5	-	TRBV19	-	CASSMKEAPWWPQHF	TGTGCCAGTAGTATGAAAGAAGCGCCCTGGTGGCCCCAGCATTTT
TRBJ2-2	-	TRBV7-3	-	CASSLLPTNTGELFF	TGTGCCAGCAGCTTACTACCGACGAACACCGGGGAGCTGTTTTTT
TRBJ2-7	-	TRBV9	TRBD1	CASSAGQGAPYEQYF	TGTGCCAGCAGCGCCGGACAGGGGGCACCCTACGAGCAGTACTTC
TRBJ1-4	once	TRBV2	TRBD1	CASSEWTGGNEKLFF	TGTGCCAGCAGTGAATGGACAGGTGGTAATGAAAAACTGTTTTTT
TRBJ2-2	-	TRBV6-5	TRBD2	CASSYTGLAGTGELFF	TGTGCCAGCAGTTATACGGGACTAGCGGGAACCGGGGAGCTGTTTTTT
TRBJ2-3	-	TRBV7-9	-	CAAREQEVSDTQYF	TGTGCCGCGAGGGAACAGGAAGTATCAGATACGCAGTATTTT
TRBJ2-7	-	TRBV7-9	TRBD1	CASSRRQGPYEQYF	TGTGCCAGCAGCCGGCGACAGGGCCCCTACGAGCAGTACTTC
TRBJ2-5	-	TRBV18	TRBD2	CASSPMGLAGETQYF	TGTGCCAGCTCACCCATGGGACTAGCGGGAGAGACCCAGTACTTC
TRBJ1-6	-	TRBV11-2	-	CASSLRGGLNNSPLHF	TGTGCCAGCAGCTTACGGGGGGGCCTAAATAATTCACCCCTCCACTTT
TRBJ2-1	-	TRBV7-3	TRBD2	CASSLRGLSGRGNPEQFF	TGTGCCAGCAGCTTACGGGGACTTAGCGGGAGAGGGAACCCCGAGCAGTTCTTC
TRBJ2-1	-	TRBV9	-	CASSVAPAGQQFF	TGTGCCAGCAGCGTAGCCCCCGCAGGCCAGCAGTTCTTC
TRBJ2-1	-	TRBV7-8	TRBD2	CASIATSGGFGEQFF	TGTGCCAGCATTGCGACTAGCGGGGGATTTGGAGAGCAGTTCTTC
TRBJ1-6	-	TRBV11-1	-	CASSLITRSPLHF	TGTGCCAGCAGCTTAATAACGCGGTCACCCCTCCACTTT
TRBJ1-4	-	TRBV19	-	CASSSSDGRKLFF	TGTGCCAGTAGTTCCTCGGACGGACGGAAACTGTTTTTT
TRBJ1-2	once	TRBV10-3	-	CATKGGGQGDNYGYTF	TGTGCCACAAAAGGCGGGGGGCAAGGGGACAACTATGGCTACACCTTC